Detailed here is one T cell receptor beta chain. Its antigen is as yet unknown. The donors were part of the validation cohort of roughly 110 subjects. That cohort was separate from the first cohort, which comprised 700 or so subjects. Produced via immunoSEQ multiplex PCR; TCRdb's table is partial and in-frame only. The sample shows about 110,000 clones, roughly nine tenths of them seen only once. This specimen belongs to a study of cytomegalovirus exposure and HLA in healthy donors. Study observations and caveats: Many donors carried some public TCRs, although rarity characterized most TCR sequences. Clusters of TCRs from the first cohort tended to co-occur in the roughly 120 validation repertoires (as a later analysis found). Overall, roughly 150 TCR beta chains were annotated as cytomegalovirus-associated.

The CDR3 totals 13 residues. V gave up 6 bases and J gave up 4 bases, with 12 bases separating them. CDR1 is MNHNY, CDR2 SVGAGI, per germline (reference sequence). The rearrangement uses TRBV6-6 and TRBJ1-1, with TRBD1 as a possible D gene (5 bases). The sequencing sample was made of PBMCs. The sequence derives from a woman aged 18-30 years in good health and CMV-seropositive. This CDR3 reads CASRLDMITEAFF. Written as DNA, the CDR3 is TGTGCCAGCAGGCTGGACATGATCACTGAAGCTTTCTTT.